This is a list of T cell receptor beta chains from one sample in a study of human T cells and chemical hapten exposure. TCRdb re-derived calls from the RACE reads in MiXCR, one entry per CDR3 protein. The table has some 400,000 distinct CDR3 sequences, around 4.8% seen once. The sample was whole blood, taken in connection with sensitization to the hapten diphenylcyclopropenone (DPC). The receptors were sampled from a woman aged 45-65 years with alopecia areata. Some clones in this sample may be carry-over from other donors' samples. Both conserved end residues are part of each CDR3. A D gene is named only where the DNA matches it firmly. Clone size is shown for a subset of rows, as once, few, many or a class of expanded clone.

d_call clone_size j_call v_call cdr3_nt cdr3_aa
. many TRBJ2-7 TRBV5-1 TGCGCCAGCAGCTCGGACTTTGTATGGCAGTACTTC CASSSDFVWQYF
TRBD1 many TRBJ1-1 TRBV5-1 TGCGCCAGCAGCTTGCGGCAGGGGGTGCTCACTGAAGCTTTCTTT CASSLRQGVLTEAFF
. many TRBJ2-7 TRBV7-2 TGTGCCAGCAGCTTAGAACGGGAATCCTACGAGCAGTACTTC CASSLERESYEQYF
TRBD2 few TRBJ2-7 TRBV7-2 TGTGCCAGCAGCTTAGTCTCCGGGGGAGGGTACGAGCAGTACTTC CASSLVSGGGYEQYF
. . TRBJ2-7 TRBV28 TGTGCCAGCAGCATGGGGCGGGAGCAGTACTTC CASSMGREQYF
. . TRBJ2-6 TRBV4-3 TGCGCCAGCAGCCCTGACGGGGCCTCTGGGGCCAACGTCCTGACTTTC CASSPDGASGANVLTF
TRBD1 many TRBJ1-1 TRBV7-2 TGTGCCAGCAACGACAGGGAGCTCGCTGAAGCTTTCTTT CASNDRELAEAFF
. many TRBJ1-3 TRBV7-2 TGTGCCAGCAGTGCCGGGGGCTCTGGAAACACCATATATTTT CASSAGGSGNTIYF
. few TRBJ2-7 TRBV27 TGTGCCAGCAGTTTATCGAGGGTAGGCCAGGGGTACGAGCAGTACTTC CASSLSRVGQGYEQYF
. many TRBJ2-7 TRBV25-1 TGTGCCAGCAGTGATAACGTAAGTCCGTACTTC CASSDNVSPYF
TRBD2 many TRBJ2-1 TRBV13 TGTGCCAGCAGTGTTCATAGCGGGTCCTACAATGAGCAGTTCTTC CASSVHSGSYNEQFF
. . TRBJ2-7 TRBV7-2 TGTGCCAGCAGCTTGGCGTTTAGGGCCTTCGACGAGCAGTACTTC CASSLAFRAFDEQYF
TRBD2 . TRBJ2-3 TRBV20-1 TGCAGTGCTAGAGAACCCCTGGGGGGAGGGCCAGGGGATACGCAGTATTTT CSAREPLGGGPGDTQYF
TRBD2 . TRBJ2-1 TRBV7-8 TGTGCCAGCAGCACGGATGGGCGGGGGGCGTACAATGAGCAGTTCTTC CASSTDGRGAYNEQFF
. many TRBJ1-1 TRBV6-5 TGTGCCAGCAGAGGGGCTATTGATTCGGGGACTGAAGCTTTCTTT CASRGAIDSGTEAFF
. many TRBJ2-1 TRBV6-5 TGTGCCAGCAGCCCTGGACGGCCTTTGGAGCAGTTCTTC CASSPGRPLEQFF
. many TRBJ2-3 TRBV2 TGTGCCAGCAGTCCTACAGGCGGGACCTACACAGATACGCAGTATTTT CASSPTGGTYTDTQYF
. . TRBJ2-6 TRBV2 TGTGCCAGCCAGGGGCTCTCTGGGGCCAACGTCCTGACTTTC CASQGLSGANVLTF
. many TRBJ2-2 TRBV14 TGTGCCAGCAGCTATCTGGACAACACCGGGGAGCTGTTTTTT CASSYLDNTGELFF
. many TRBJ1-4 TRBV2 TGTGCCAGCAGTGTATATGAAAAACTGTTTTTT CASSVYEKLFF
. many TRBJ1-2 TRBV6-2/TRBV6-3 TGTGCCAGCAGTTCCTCGGCCCACCTCCTAGCTAACTATGGCTACACCTTC CASSSSAHLLANYGYTF
TRBD1 . TRBJ2-5 TRBV12-3/TRBV12-4 TGTGCCAGCAGTTCGGGACAGGCCCCTCAAGAGACCCAGTACTTC CASSSGQAPQETQYF
TRBD2 . TRBJ2-2 TRBV5-1 TGCGCCAGCAGCACCCGACGCTTACTAGCGGGGACCTCCACCGGGGAGCTGTTTTTT CASSTRRLLAGTSTGELFF
. . TRBJ2-3 TRBV6-5 TGTGACAGCCAACTAGTCAGGGATACGCAGTATTTT CDSQLVRDTQYF
. . TRBJ2-7 TRBV12-3/TRBV12-4 TGTGCCAGCAGCTCCCGGGGGCCCTACGAGCAGTACTTC CASSSRGPYEQYF
. . TRBJ2-7 TRBV19 TGTGCCAGTAGTATAGAGGGACTCTCCTACGAGCAGTACTTC CASSIEGLSYEQYF
. many TRBJ1-1 TRBV7-9 TGTGCCAGCAGCTTAGGCCAGCCCGGGGAAGCTTTCTTT CASSLGQPGEAFF
TRBD1 many TRBJ2-3 TRBV2 TGTGCCAGCAGTAAGGACAGGGGTAGCACAGATACGCAGTATTTT CASSKDRGSTDTQYF
TRBD1 many TRBJ1-5 TRBV12-3/TRBV12-4 TGTGCCAGCAGTGAAGACCGGGACAGGGGGTTTCAGCCCCAGCATTTT CASSEDRDRGFQPQHF
TRBD1 few TRBJ1-2 TRBV29-1 TGCAGCGCGCAGGGGGCAGGCTATGGCTACACCTTC CSAQGAGYGYTF
TRBD1 many TRBJ2-1 TRBV6-5 TGTGCCAGCAGAGGGACAGACCTATACAATGAGCAGTTCTTC CASRGTDLYNEQFF
TRBD2 many TRBJ2-3 TRBV7-8 TGTGCCAGCAGCTTAGAACCGGGGGGAGTTAGCACAGATACGCAGTATTTT CASSLEPGGVSTDTQYF
. many TRBJ2-6 TRBV20-1 TGCAGTGCTCCCCTCCGGCCCCGCGGCACTGGGGCCAACGTCCTGACTTTC CSAPLRPRGTGANVLTF
. few TRBJ2-7 TRBV20-1 TGCAGTGCTAGCAGGGACACCGTCTCCTACGAGCAGTACTTC CSASRDTVSYEQYF
TRBD2 . TRBJ2-5 TRBV20-1 TGCAGTGCTAAGGAACTAGCGGGGGTAGAGAACCAGTACTTC CSAKELAGVENQYF
. few TRBJ1-4 TRBV6-1 TGTGCCAGCAGTGAAATGGGTGGGAAACTGTTTTTT CASSEMGGKLFF
. many TRBJ2-6 TRBV4-2 TGTGCCAGCAGCCAAGAACCACAGCCATACTCTGGGGCCAACGTCCTGACTTTC CASSQEPQPYSGANVLTF
. few TRBJ2-1 TRBV28 TGTGCCAGCAGCCGCCTAACAGGATTTGAGCAGTTCTTC CASSRLTGFEQFF
. many TRBJ1-5 TRBV10-1 TGCGCCAGCAGTGAAAGGCACGGGGAACAGCCCCAGCATTTT CASSERHGEQPQHF
. many TRBJ2-2 TRBV4-1 TGCGCCAGCAGCCAAGATGAAAGGCTGGCCGGGGAGCTGTTTTTT CASSQDERLAGELFF
. . TRBJ1-1 TRBV5-4 TGTGCCAGCAGCCCTGCAGATCTCACTGAAGCTTTCTTT CASSPADLTEAFF
. many TRBJ2-1 TRBV4-2 TGTGCCAGCAGCCCGCCTAGATACTACAATGAGCAGTTCTTC CASSPPRYYNEQFF
TRBD1 many TRBJ1-2 TRBV7-9 TGTGCCAGCAGCTTAGAGACAGGGTTCGGCTACACCTTC CASSLETGFGYTF
. . TRBJ1-5 TRBV13 TGTGCCAGCCAAAGGGGGGGAACCAATCAGCCCCAGCATTTT CASQRGGTNQPQHF
TRBD2 many TRBJ2-3 TRBV7-3 TGTGCCAGCAGCCTGCTAGCGGGGGGGATCGGAGGCACAGATACGCAGTATTTT CASSLLAGGIGGTDTQYF
. few TRBJ2-2 TRBV7-2 TGTGCCAGCAGCCCCATCGGCACCGGGGAGCTGTTTTTT CASSPIGTGELFF
. many TRBJ1-1 TRBV20-1 TGCAGTGCTAGAGAGGGCACTGAAGCTTTCTTT CSAREGTEAFF
. many TRBJ1-1 TRBV6-2/TRBV6-3 TGTGCCAGCAGCCCTTCAGGGGTCCCGAACACTGAAGCTTTCTTT CASSPSGVPNTEAFF
. many TRBJ1-5 TRBV6-1 TGTGCCAGCAGTGCGGCAGGGGAATATCAGCCCCAGCATTTT CASSAAGEYQPQHF
. many TRBJ1-1 TRBV6-1 TGTGCCAGCAGTGAAGCGGGCAGGAGGAACACTGAAGCTTTCTTT CASSEAGRRNTEAFF
TRBD1 many TRBJ2-1 TRBV6-2/TRBV6-3 TGTGCCAGTGCCAGTGAACAGGGGGCACCCAATGAGCAGTTCTTC CASASEQGAPNEQFF
TRBD2 . TRBJ2-3 TRBV11-2 TGTGCCAGCAGCCTCCTCTCTAGCGGGAGGGCCACTTTGGGGCAGTATTTT CASSLLSSGRATLGQYF
TRBD2 . TRBJ2-1 TRBV6-5 TGTGCCAGCAAGCGGGACTTATCCTACAATGAGCAGTTCTTC CASKRDLSYNEQFF
TRBD1 . TRBJ1-4 TRBV18 TGTGCCAGCTCACCACAGGGGACAGGGTCTGAAAAACTGTTTTTT CASSPQGTGSEKLFF
TRBD2 many TRBJ2-3 TRBV11-2 TGTGCCAGCAGCCCATCCTGGGGGGCTAGCGGGAGGGGCACAGATACGCAGTATTTT CASSPSWGASGRGTDTQYF